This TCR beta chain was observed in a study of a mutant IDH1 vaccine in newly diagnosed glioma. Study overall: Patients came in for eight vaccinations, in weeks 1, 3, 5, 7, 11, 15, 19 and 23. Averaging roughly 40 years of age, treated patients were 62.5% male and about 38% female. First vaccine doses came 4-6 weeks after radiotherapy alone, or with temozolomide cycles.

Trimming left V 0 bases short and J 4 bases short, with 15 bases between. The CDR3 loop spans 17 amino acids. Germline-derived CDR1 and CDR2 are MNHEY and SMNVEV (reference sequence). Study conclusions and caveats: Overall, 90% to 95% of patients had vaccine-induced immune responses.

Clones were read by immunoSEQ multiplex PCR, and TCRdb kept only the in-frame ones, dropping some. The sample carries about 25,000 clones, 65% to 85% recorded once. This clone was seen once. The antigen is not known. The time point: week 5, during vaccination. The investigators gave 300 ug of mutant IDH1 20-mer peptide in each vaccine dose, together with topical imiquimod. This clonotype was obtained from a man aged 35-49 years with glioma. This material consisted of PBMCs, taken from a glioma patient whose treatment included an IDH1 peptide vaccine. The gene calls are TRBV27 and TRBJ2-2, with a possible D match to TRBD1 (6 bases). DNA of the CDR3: TGTGCCAGCAGTTTATCCCTGGGGGCGGTAGGCACCGGGGAGCTGTTTTTT. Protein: CASSLSLGAVGTGELFF.